Below are 3 T cell receptor beta chains sequenced from a single sample in a study of immune evolution from preneoplasia to lung adenocarcinoma. Data came from immunoSEQ multiplex PCR; TCRdb stores just in-frame clones and leaves some out. The table lists some 6,000 clones, 69% of them singletons, with about 22% in the top ten. Material: FFPE adjacent normal lung tissue. The receptors were gathered from a person of 80 years or more with lung adenocarcinoma.

This clone turned up a few times. The chain combines TRBV19 with TRBJ2-5, with TRBD1 identical over 10 bases. The CDR3 consists of 13 residues. V shed 4 bases, J shed 4 bases, and the junction held 0 bases outside the gene matches. Germline assignment: CDR1 LNHDA and CDR2 SQIVND (reference sequence). CDR3 nucleotide sequence: TGTGCCAGTAGTAGGACAGGGGGAGAGACCCAGTACTTC. Residues: CASSRTGGETQYF.

This clone was recorded only once. The rearrangement links TRBV27 to TRBJ2-7; D possibly uses TRBD1 or TRBD2 (6 bases each). Germline loops: CDR1 MNHEY, CDR2 SMNVEV (reference sequence). V was clipped by 1 base and J by 0 bases, with 10 bases between them. The CDR3 has 15 residues. The CDR3 is CASSLYGGNSYEQYF. In DNA, the CDR3 is TGTGCCAGCAGTTTATACGGGGGCAACTCCTACGAGCAGTACTTC.

V usage is TRBV2 and J usage is TRBJ2-2; TRBD1 agrees at 8 bases. In germline, CDR1 is SNHLY, CDR2 FYNNEI. The CDR3 is 16 residues long. Trimming cost V 2 bases and J 7 bases; bases outside gene matches: 9. As DNA, the CDR3 is TGTGCCAGCAGTGAATATCCAGGGGGCGCGAGCGGGGAGCTGTTTTTT. Translation gives CASSEYPGGASGELFF.